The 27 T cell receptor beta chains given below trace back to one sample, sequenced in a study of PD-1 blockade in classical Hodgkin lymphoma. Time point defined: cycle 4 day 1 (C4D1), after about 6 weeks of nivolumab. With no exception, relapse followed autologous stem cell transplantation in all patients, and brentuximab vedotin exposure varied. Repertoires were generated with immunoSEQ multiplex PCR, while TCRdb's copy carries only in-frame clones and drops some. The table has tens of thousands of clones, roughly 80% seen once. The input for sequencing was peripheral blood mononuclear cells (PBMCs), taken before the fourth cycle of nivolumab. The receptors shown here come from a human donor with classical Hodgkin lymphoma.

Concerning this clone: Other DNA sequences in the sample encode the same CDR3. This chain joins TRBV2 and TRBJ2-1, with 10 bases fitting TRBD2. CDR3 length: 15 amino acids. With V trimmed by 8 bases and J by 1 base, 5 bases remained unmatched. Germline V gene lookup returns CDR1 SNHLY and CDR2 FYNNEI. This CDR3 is CASSVAGGSYNEQFF. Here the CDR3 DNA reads TGTGCCAGCTCAGTAGCGGGAGGTTCCTACAATGAGCAGTTCTTC.

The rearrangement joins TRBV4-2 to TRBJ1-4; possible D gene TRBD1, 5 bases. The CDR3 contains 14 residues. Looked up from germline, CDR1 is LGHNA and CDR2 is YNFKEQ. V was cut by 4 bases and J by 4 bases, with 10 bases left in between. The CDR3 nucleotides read TGTGCCAGCAGCCCAACGGGGGTTAATGAAAAACTGTTTTTT. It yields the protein CASSPTGVNEKLFF.

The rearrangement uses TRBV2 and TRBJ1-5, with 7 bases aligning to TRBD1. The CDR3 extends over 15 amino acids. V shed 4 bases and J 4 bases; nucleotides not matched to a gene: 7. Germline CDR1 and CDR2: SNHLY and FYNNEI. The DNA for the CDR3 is TGTGCCAGCAGTGCGTGGGACAGTCCAAATCAGCCCCAGCATTTT. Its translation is CASSAWDSPNQPQHF.

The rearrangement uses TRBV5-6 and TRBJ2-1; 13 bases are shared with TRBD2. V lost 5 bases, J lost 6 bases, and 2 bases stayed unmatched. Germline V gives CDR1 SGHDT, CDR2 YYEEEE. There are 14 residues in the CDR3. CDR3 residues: CASRGLAGANEQFF. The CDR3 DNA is TGTGCCAGCAGAGGACTAGCGGGAGCCAATGAGCAGTTCTTC. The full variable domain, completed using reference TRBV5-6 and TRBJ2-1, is DAGVTQSPTHLIKTRGQQVTLRCSPKSGHDTVSWYQQALGQGPQFIFQYYEEEERQRGNFPDRFSGHQFPNYSSELNVNALLLGDSALYLCASRGLAGANEQFFGPGTRLTVL.

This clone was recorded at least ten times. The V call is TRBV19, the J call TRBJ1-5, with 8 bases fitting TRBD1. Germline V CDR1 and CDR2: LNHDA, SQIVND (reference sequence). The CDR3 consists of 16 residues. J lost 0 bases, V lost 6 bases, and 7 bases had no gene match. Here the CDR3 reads CASSRTGSYSNQPQHF. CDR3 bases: TGTGCCAGTAGCCGGACAGGGAGTTATAGCAATCAGCCCCAGCATTTT.

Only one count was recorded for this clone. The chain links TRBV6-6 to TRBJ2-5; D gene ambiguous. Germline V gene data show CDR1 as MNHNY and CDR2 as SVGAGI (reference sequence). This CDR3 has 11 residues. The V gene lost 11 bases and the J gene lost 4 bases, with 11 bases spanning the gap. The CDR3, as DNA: TGTGCCGTGGCATCGGGAGAGACCCAGTACTTC. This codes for CAVASGETQYF.

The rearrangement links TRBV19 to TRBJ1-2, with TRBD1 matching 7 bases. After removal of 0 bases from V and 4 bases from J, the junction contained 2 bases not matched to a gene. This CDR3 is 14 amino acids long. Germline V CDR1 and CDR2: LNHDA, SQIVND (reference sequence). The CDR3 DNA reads TGTGCCAGTAGTATAGATTGGGACAGCTATGGCTACACCTTC. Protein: CASSIDWDSYGYTF.

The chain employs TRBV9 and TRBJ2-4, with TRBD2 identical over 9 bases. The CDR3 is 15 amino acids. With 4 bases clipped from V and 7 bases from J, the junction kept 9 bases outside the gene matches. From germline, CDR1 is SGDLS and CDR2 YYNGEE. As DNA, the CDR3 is TGTGCCAGCAGCCTATCTAGCGGGACGGTGAACATTCAGTACTTC. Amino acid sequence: CASSLSSGTVNIQYF.

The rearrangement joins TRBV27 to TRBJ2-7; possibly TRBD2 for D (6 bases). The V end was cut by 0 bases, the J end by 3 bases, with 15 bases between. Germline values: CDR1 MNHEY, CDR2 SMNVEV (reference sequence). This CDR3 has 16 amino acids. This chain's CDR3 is CASSLSIGGAVYEQYF. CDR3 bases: TGTGCCAGCAGTTTATCGATCGGGGGAGCGGTCTACGAGCAGTACTTC.

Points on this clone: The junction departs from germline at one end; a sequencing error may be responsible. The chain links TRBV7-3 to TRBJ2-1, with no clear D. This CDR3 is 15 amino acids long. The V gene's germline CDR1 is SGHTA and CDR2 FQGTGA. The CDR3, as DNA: TGTGCCAGCAGCCTTCTGACAAGCTCCTACAATGAGCAGCTCTTC. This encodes CASSLLTSSYNEQLF.

The CDR3 DNA reads TGTGCCAGCAGTTACTCAACAGAACTAGCCAAAAACATTCAGTACTTC. This codes for CASSYSTELAKNIQYF. This chain connects TRBV6-5 to TRBJ2-4; no firm D call. This CDR3 comprises 16 residues. The germline V gene has CDR1 MNHEY and CDR2 SVGAGI. V was trimmed by 0 bases and J by 0 bases, leaving 9 bases between them.

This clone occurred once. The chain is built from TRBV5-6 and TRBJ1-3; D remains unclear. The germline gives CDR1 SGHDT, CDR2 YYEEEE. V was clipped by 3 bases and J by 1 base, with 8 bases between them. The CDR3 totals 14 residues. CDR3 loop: CASSYGPSGNTIYF. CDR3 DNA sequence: TGTGCCAGCAGCTACGGTCCGTCTGGAAACACCATATATTTT.

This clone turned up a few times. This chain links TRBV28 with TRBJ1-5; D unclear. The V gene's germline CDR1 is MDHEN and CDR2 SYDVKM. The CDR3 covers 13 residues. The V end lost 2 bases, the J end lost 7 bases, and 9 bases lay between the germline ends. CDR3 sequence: CASSLDKEQPQHF. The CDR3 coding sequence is TGTGCCAGCAGTTTAGACAAGGAACAGCCCCAGCATTTT. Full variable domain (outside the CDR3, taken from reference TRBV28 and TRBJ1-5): DVKVTQSSRYLVKRTGEKVFLECVQDMDHENMFWYRQDPGLGLRLIYFSYDVKMKEKGDIPEGYSVSREKKERFSLILESASTNQTSMYLCASSLDKEQPQHFGDGTRLSIL.

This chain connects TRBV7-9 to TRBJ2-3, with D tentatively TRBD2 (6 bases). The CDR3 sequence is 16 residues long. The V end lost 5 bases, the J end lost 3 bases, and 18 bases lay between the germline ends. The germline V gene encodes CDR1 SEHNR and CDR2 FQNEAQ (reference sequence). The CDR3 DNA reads TGTGCCAGCAGCCCCGGGACTGTTGTGGAGACAGATACGCAGTATTTT. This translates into CASSPGTVVETDTQYF.

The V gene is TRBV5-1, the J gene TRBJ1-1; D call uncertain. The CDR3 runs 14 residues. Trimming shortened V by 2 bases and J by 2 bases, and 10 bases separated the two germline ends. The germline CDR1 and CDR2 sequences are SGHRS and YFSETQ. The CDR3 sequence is CASSFDLGNTEAFF. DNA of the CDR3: TGCGCCAGCAGCTTCGATTTGGGCAACACTGAAGCTTTCTTT.

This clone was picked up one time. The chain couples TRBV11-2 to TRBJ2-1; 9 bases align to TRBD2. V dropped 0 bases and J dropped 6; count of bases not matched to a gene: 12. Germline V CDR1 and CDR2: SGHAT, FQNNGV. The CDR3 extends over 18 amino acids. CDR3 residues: CASSLDVGRSSGTNEQFF. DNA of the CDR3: TGTGCCAGCAGCTTAGATGTTGGGAGGTCTAGCGGGACCAATGAGCAGTTCTTC.

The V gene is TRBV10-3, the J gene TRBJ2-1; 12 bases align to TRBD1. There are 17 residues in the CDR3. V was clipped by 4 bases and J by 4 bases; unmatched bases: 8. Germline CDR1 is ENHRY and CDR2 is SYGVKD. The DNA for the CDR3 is TGTGCCATCAGTGGACTTTGGGACAGGGGGCCTTACAATGAGCAGTTCTTC. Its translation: CAISGLWDRGPYNEQFF.

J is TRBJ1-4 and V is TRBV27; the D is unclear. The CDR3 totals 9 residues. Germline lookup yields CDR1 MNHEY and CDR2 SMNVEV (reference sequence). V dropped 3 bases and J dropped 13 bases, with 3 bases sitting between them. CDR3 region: CASSFGLFF. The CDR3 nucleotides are TGTGCCAGCAGTTTTGGACTGTTTTTT.

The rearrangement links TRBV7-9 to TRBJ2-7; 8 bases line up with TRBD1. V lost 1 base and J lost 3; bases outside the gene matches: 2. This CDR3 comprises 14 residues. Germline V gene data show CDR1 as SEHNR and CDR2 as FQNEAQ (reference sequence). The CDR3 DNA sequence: TGTGCCAGCAGCTTAGGGACAGGGAACTACGAGCAGTACTTC. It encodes CASSLGTGNYEQYF. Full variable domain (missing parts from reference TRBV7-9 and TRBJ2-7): DTGVSQNPRHKITKRGQNVTFRCDPISEHNRLYWYRQTLGQGPEFLTYFQNEAQLEKSRLLSDRFSAERPKGSFSTLEIQRTEQGDSAMYLCASSLGTGNYEQYFGPGTRLTVT.

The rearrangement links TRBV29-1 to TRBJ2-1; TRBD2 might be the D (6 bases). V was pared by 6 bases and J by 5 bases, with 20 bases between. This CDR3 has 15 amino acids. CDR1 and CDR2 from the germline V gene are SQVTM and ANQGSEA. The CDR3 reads CSVSGARASNNEQFF. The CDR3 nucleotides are TGCAGCGTGTCGGGAGCGAGAGCTTCGAACAATGAGCAGTTCTTC.

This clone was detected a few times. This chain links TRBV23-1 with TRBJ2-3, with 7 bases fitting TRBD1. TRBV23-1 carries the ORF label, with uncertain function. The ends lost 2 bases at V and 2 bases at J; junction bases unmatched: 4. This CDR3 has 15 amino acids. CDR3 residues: CASSQPGQTTDTQYF. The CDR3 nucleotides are TGCGCCAGCAGTCAACCGGGACAGACCACAGATACGCAGTATTTT.

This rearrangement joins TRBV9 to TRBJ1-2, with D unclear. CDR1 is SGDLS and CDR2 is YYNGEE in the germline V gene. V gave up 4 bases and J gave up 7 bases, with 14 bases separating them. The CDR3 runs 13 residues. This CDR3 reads CASSPNYYFGYTF. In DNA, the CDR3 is TGTGCCAGCAGCCCAAATTACTACTTTGGCTACACCTTC. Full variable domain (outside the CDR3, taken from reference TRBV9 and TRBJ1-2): DSGVTQTPKHLITATGQRVTLRCSPRSGDLSVYWYQQSLDQGLQFLIQYYNGEERAKGNILERFSAQQFPDLHSELNLSSLELGDSALYFCASSPNYYFGYTFGSGTRLTVV.

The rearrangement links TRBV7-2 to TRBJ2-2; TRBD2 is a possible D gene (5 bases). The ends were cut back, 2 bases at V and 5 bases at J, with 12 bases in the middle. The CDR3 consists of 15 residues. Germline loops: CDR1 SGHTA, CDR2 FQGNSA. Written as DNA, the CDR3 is TGTGCCAGCAGCTTAAGGAGGACGGGAACCGGGGAGCTGTTTTTT. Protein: CASSLRRTGTGELFF.

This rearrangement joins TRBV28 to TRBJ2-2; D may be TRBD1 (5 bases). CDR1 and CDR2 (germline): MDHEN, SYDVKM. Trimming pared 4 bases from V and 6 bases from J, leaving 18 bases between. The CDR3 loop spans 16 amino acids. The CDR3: CASSSQGAPRPGELFF. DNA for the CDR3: TGTGCCAGCAGTTCTCAAGGGGCGCCACGACCCGGGGAGCTGTTTTTT.

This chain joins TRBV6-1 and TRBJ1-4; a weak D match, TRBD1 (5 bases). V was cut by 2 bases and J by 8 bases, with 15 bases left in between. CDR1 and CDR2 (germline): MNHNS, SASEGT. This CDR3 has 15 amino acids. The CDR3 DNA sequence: TGTGCCAGCAGTGAAATTTGGGGGTACGGCGAAAAACTGTTTTTT. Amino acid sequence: CASSEIWGYGEKLFF.

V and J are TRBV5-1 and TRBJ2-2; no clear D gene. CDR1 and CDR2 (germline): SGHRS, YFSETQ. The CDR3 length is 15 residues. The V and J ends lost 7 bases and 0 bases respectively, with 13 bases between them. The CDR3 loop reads CASERSDTNTGELFF. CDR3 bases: TGCGCCAGCGAAAGATCTGATACGAACACCGGGGAGCTGTTTTTT.

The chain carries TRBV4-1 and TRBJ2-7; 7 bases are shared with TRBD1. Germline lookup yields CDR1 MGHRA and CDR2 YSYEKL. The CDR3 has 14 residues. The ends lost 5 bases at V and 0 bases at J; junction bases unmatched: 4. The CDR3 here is CASSRGPGSYEQYF. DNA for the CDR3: TGCGCCAGCAGCAGGGGGCCGGGCTCCTACGAGCAGTACTTC.